The T cell receptor (beta chain) under discussion was sequenced for a study of blood T cell repertoires in COVID-19. Across the study: From T cells, B-cell-depleted T cells, or PBMCs came the material, which was cDNA or gDNA.

TCRdb's table, derived via immunoSEQ multiplex PCR, lists solely in-frame clones and lacks some. The sample records some 530,000 clones, roughly nine tenths being singletons. Germline CDR1 is SGHAT and CDR2 is FQNNGV. Trimming cost V 2 bases and J 0 bases, with 8 bases left between them. This CDR3 has 14 amino acids. Participants were aged about 18 to 89 years from roughly 25 US areas. Each participant's cohort was designated according to participant-reported clinical history. All recovered Cohort 3 donors got two negative PCRs, got clearance, or saw symptom resolution. The sequencing sample was made of PBMCs or T cells enriched from blood (not recorded which). The chain combines TRBV11-2 with TRBJ2-7; D is ambiguous. The source is a woman aged 55-69 years who had recovered from COVID-19. In nucleotides, the CDR3 is TGTGCCAGCAGCTTACGACGGGTCTCCTACGAGCAGTACTTC. It specifies CASSLRRVSYEQYF.